Listed below are T cell receptor beta chains from one sample, sequenced in a study of early T cells in non-severe SARS-CoV-2 infection. One entry per CDR3 protein results from TCRdb running MiXCR on the 5' RACE reads. The table records about 48,000 distinct CDR3 sequences, roughly 6.2% of them present only once. This sample comprised whole blood, obtained at baseline. The receptors derive from an adult who was a healthcare worker with PCR-confirmed SARS-CoV-2 infection or an uninfected control (not recorded which). The CDR3 runs from the conserved cysteine through the conserved F or W.

CDR3,J,V
CASSQTTGLNTEAFF,TRBJ1-1,TRBV4-1
CASSVEVWDEQFF,TRBJ2-1,TRBV9
CATSRDPGIEAFF,TRBJ1-1,TRBV15
CASSSPGGNQPQHF,TRBJ1-5,TRBV7-2
CASTLTSGAGTQYF,TRBJ2-5,TRBV19
CASSSGGSYNEQFF,TRBJ2-1,TRBV5-5
CASFRTGGASTGELFF,TRBJ2-2,TRBV6-6
CASSTGYDTEAFF,TRBJ1-1,TRBV27
CAISDWTSGTNNEQFF,TRBJ2-1,TRBV10-3
CASSQVSFHTQYF,TRBJ2-3,TRBV14
CASSPQQDRGRYEQFF,TRBJ2-1,TRBV18
CASSAGAGVTGELFF,TRBJ2-2,TRBV7-9
CASSLGSSGISYNEQFF,TRBJ2-1,TRBV5-1
CASSSGGSGSPLHF,TRBJ1-6,TRBV7-8
CSAEDHTDTQYF,TRBJ2-3,TRBV20-1